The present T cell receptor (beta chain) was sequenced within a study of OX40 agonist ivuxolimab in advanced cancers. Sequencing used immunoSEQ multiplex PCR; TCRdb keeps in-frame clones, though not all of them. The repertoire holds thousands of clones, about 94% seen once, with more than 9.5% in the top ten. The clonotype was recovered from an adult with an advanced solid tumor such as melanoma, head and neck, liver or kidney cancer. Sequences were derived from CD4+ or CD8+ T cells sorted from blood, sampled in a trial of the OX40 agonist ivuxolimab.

Here the CDR3 DNA reads TGCGCCAGCAGCTTGGCCGAGGGGGCGGGGTACAATGAGCAGTTCTTC. The encoded protein is CASSLAEGAGYNEQFF. This chain connects TRBV5-1 to TRBJ2-1, with a tentative D call TRBD1 (7 bases). CDR3 length: 16 amino acids. From germline, CDR1 is SGHRS and CDR2 YFSETQ. Trimming stripped 0 bases from V and 4 bases from J, with 14 bases between.